A single sample is the source of the 29 T cell receptor beta chains below, sequenced in a study of T-cell reconstitution after alpha-beta-depleted transplantation in children (dated by TCRdb to between 2015 and 2016). This specimen's time point label, per the study, means: day 60 (about 2 months) after transplantation. Reading the label with the study, this specimen's treatment or condition is: allogeneic hematopoietic cell transplantation with graft depleted of TCRalphabeta T cells and CD19 B cells. Library preparation used PCR. Instrument used: Illumina HiSeq 2500. TCR libraries were prepared with molecular barcoding, using unique molecular identifiers to normalize TCRbeta repertoire quantification. TCRdb reran the public reads through fastp at Q25 and MiXCR, keeping productive beta chains. Every entry covers one CDR3 protein and lists the most common genes and DNA from its rows. For this sample there are a few thousand distinct CDR3 sequences; roughly 25% appear just once. In total, the top ten clones hold less than 45% of the sample.

The sample was PBMCs, mostly from graft donor cells, taken 60 days after TCRalphabeta/CD19-depleted stem cell transplant. The receptor set was obtained from a male patient between 2 and 10 years old who had a stem cell transplant for acute lymphoblastic leukemia, so the T cells may come from the graft donor.

In this sample, this clonotype turned up many times. The V and J genes are TRBV5-1 and TRBJ2-1, with 10 nucleotides matching TRBD1. V shed 2 bases, J shed 4 bases, and the junction held 3 bases outside the gene matches. Germline V CDR1 and CDR2: SGHRS, YFSETQ. The CDR3 extends over 15 amino acids. In DNA form, the CDR3 reads TGCGCCAGCAGCTTCGGACAGGGGGGATACAATGAGCAGTTCTTC. Amino acids: CASSFGQGGYNEQFF.

In its sample, this clonotype was seen many times. The chain carries TRBV25-1 and TRBJ2-7, with a possible D match to TRBD1 (5 bases). The ends were cut back, 4 bases at V and 2 bases at J, with 12 bases in the middle. The length of the CDR3 is 14 residues. Germline CDR1 and CDR2: MGHDK and SYGVNS. The CDR3 protein is CASSGWAGPYEQYF. The CDR3 DNA reads TGTGCCAGCAGTGGGTGGGCAGGGCCCTACGAGCAGTACTTC.

This clonotype was counted at least ten times. CDR3 protein: CASSQGIYYGYTF. The CDR3, as DNA: TGCGCCAGTTCACAGGGAATTTACTATGGCTACACCTTC. This rearrangement joins TRBV10-1 to TRBJ1-2; tentatively, D is TRBD1 (6 bases). V was cut by 9 bases and J by 3 bases, with 14 bases left in between. CDR3 length: 13 amino acids. The V gene's germline CDR1 is WNHNN and CDR2 SYGVQD (reference sequence).

There are many counts of this clonotype. This chain connects TRBV10-3 to TRBJ2-3, with 12 positions matching TRBD2. Trimming removed 9 bases from V and 3 bases from J; junction bases left unmatched: 4. This CDR3 has 14 amino acids. Germline V gives CDR1 ENHRY, CDR2 SYGVKD. The CDR3 bases are TGTGCCATTCGGACTAGCGGGATGACAGATACGCAGTATTTT. It codes for CAIRTSGMTDTQYF.

By frequency in the sample, this clonotype is medium-sized (0.01 to 0.1%). This chain uses TRBV6-5 with TRBJ2-5; 9 positions match TRBD2. The V and J ends lost 11 bases and 5 bases, in that order; junction bases with no gene match: 6. The CDR3 length is 12 residues. CDR1 MNHEY and CDR2 SVGAGI come from the germline V gene. CDR3 sequence reads: CAVAGEGETQYF. CDR3 sequence (DNA): TGTGCCGTAGCGGGAGAAGGTGAGACCCAGTACTTC.

This clonotype is deemed medium-sized. This chain links TRBV21-1 with TRBJ2-7; TRBD1 was called by the table and not checked on the DNA. TRBV21-1 is deemed a pseudogene. The CDR3 is 12 amino acids. Here the CDR3 DNA reads TGTGCCAGCAGCAAAGTAGAAGACAGGGAGTACTTC. This gives the protein CASSKVEDREYF.

In this sample, this clonotype turned up many times. The chain is built from TRBV3-1 and TRBJ2-7, with D perhaps assigned TRBD1 or TRBD2 (5 bases each). Germline CDR1 LGHDT, CDR2 YNNKEL (reference sequence). The CDR3 has 14 amino acids. The ends were cut back, 3 bases at V and 2 bases at J, with 11 bases in the middle. CDR3 coding DNA: TGTGCCAGCAGCCAGAATCCGGGACCCTACGAGCAGTACTTC. It codes for CASSQNPGPYEQYF.

Many counts were recorded for this clonotype. The chain uses TRBV3-1 and TRBJ2-1; the D is unclear. Germline V gene sequence: CDR1 LGHDT, CDR2 YNNKEL (reference sequence). The CDR3 contains 14 residues. V was shortened by 0 bases and J by 5 bases, with 8 bases between the two germline ends. The CDR3 sequence: CASSQELIHNEQFF. The CDR3, as DNA: TGTGCCAGCAGCCAAGAGTTAATCCACAATGAGCAGTTCTTC.

The rearrangement uses TRBV29-1 and TRBJ2-1; 7 bases line up with TRBD2. Per germline, CDR1 SQVTM and CDR2 ANQGSEA. This CDR3 has 16 residues. The junction had 9 bases not matched to a gene; V was cut back by 2 bases and J by 2 bases. CDR3 amino acids: CSVEQAGVGTYNEQFF. CDR3 coding DNA: TGCAGCGTTGAACAGGCGGGAGTGGGGACCTACAATGAGCAGTTCTTC.

Ten or more counts support this clonotype. The chain joins TRBV5-1 to TRBJ2-5; D is unresolved. The V gene's germline CDR1 is SGHRS and CDR2 YFSETQ. This CDR3 is built from 12 residues. Trimming took off 0 bases at V and 5 bases at J, with 5 bases between the two ends. The CDR3 reads CASSLVRETQYF. The CDR3 DNA reads as TGCGCCAGCAGCTTGGTAAGGGAGACCCAGTACTTC.

This clonotype has ten or more counts. V gene TRBV7-2 combines with J gene TRBJ1-4; 11 bases align to TRBD1. CDR3 length: 19 residues. J lost 0 bases, V lost 5 bases, and 11 bases had no gene match. Germline CDR1 and CDR2: SGHTA and FQGNSA. DNA for the CDR3: TGTGCCAGCAGCCTATCCGGGACAGGGGGGCTCTCAACTAATGAAAAACTGTTTTTT. Its protein is CASSLSGTGGLSTNEKLFF.

The sample holds many counts of this clonotype. The rearrangement uses TRBV2 and TRBJ2-1, with D tentatively TRBD1 (5 bases). The V and J ends lost 8 bases and 4 bases respectively, with 18 bases between them. From germline, CDR1 is SNHLY and CDR2 FYNNEI. This CDR3 has 15 amino acids. CDR3 in amino acids: CASGSQGSRYNEQFF. The DNA of the CDR3 is TGTGCCAGCGGAAGTCAGGGATCGCGGTACAATGAGCAGTTCTTC.

Relative to its sample, this clonotype is medium-sized. The chain recombines TRBV6-2 or TRBV6-3 with TRBJ2-3; 7 nucleotides agree with TRBD2. CDR3 length: 17 amino acids. After removal of 8 bases from V and 2 bases from J, the junction contained 16 bases not matched to a gene. CDR1 is MNHEY, CDR2 SVGEGT, per germline. CDR3 region: CASGKARGSPITDTQYF. DNA of the CDR3: TGTGCCAGCGGTAAGGCTCGCGGGAGCCCGATCACAGATACGCAGTATTTT.

This chain joins TRBV7-7 and TRBJ2-1; no clear D gene. Germline V gene sequence: CDR1 SSHAT, CDR2 FNYEAQ (reference sequence). The CDR3 consists of 11 residues. The V end was cut by 2 bases, the J end by 5 bases, with 1 base between. This chain's CDR3 is CASSLNNEQFF. In DNA, the CDR3 is TGTGCCAGCAGCTTAAACAATGAGCAGTTCTTC. Full variable domain (remainder filled in from reference TRBV7-7 and TRBJ2-1): GAGVSQSPRYKVTKRGQDVTLRCDPISSHATLYWYQQALGQGPEFLTYFNYEAQPDKSGLPSDRFSAERPEGSISTLTIQRTEQRDSAMYRCASSLNNEQFFGPGTRLTVL.

As to this clonotype: Compared with germline, one end of the junction differs, possibly owing to a read error. The J gene is TRBJ2-1, the V gene TRBV6-2 or TRBV6-3, with D unresolved. The CDR3 contains 14 residues. Germline lookup yields CDR1 MNHEY and CDR2 SVGEGT. CDR3 loop: CASSYSSQRDNEQF. CDR3 bases: TGTGCCAGCAGTTACTCGTCCCAAAGAGACAATGAGCAGTTC.

This clonotype is labeled as medium-sized (0.01 to 0.1%). This chain joins TRBV6-5 and TRBJ2-1, with 11 nucleotides matching TRBD2. The CDR3 consists of 16 residues. CDR1 and CDR2 (germline): MNHEY, SVGAGI. With 6 bases clipped from V and 6 bases from J, the junction kept 10 bases outside the gene matches. The CDR3 DNA sequence: TGTGCCAGCAGGCCGCCCCCCGGGACTAGCGGCAATGAGCAGTTCTTC. It yields the protein CASRPPPGTSGNEQFF.

This rearrangement joins TRBV5-1 to TRBJ2-3; possibly TRBD1 for D (5 bases). The ends were cut back, 0 bases at V and 3 bases at J, with 5 bases in the middle. The germline CDR1 and CDR2 sequences are SGHRS and YFSETQ. The CDR3 spans 13 residues. CDR3 sequence: CASSLGQTDTQYF. The CDR3 coding sequence is TGCGCCAGCAGCTTGGGACAGACAGATACGCAGTATTTT. Supplemented by reference TRBV5-1 and TRBJ2-3, the full variable domain reads KAGVTQTPRYLIKTRGQQVTLSCSPISGHRSVSWYQQTPGQGLQFLFEYFSETQRNKGNFPGRFSGRQFSNSRSEMNVSTLELGDSALYLCASSLGQTDTQYFGPGTRLTVL.

This clonotype was detected ten times or more. This chain uses TRBV7-9 with TRBJ1-3, with TRBD1 matching over 8 bases. V was pared by 3 bases and J by 7 bases, with 5 bases of the junction left unmatched. From germline, CDR1 is SEHNR and CDR2 FQNEAQ (reference sequence). There are 14 residues in the CDR3. CDR3 amino acids: CASSFAGGWNTIYF. In nucleotides, the CDR3 is TGTGCCAGCAGCTTCGCAGGGGGCTGGAACACCATATATTTT.

This clonotype ranks as medium-sized. The chain recombines TRBV7-9 with TRBJ1-5; tentative D call: TRBD1 (6 bases). V was clipped by 4 bases and J by 6 bases, with 10 bases between them. CDR3 size: 13 residues. Germline V gives CDR1 SEHNR, CDR2 FQNEAQ (reference sequence). CDR3 protein: CASSSTGLQPQHF. CDR3 nucleotide sequence: TGTGCCAGCAGCTCTACAGGGCTTCAGCCCCAGCATTTT.

In its sample, this clonotype was seen many times. This CDR3 reads CASSYPPGAGGYTF. CDR3 nucleotide sequence: TGTGCCAGCAGCTACCCACCCGGCGCGGGGGGCTACACCTTC. The V call is TRBV7-9, the J call TRBJ1-2; D is unresolved. Germline loops: CDR1 SEHNR, CDR2 FQNEAQ (reference sequence). Trimming stripped 4 bases from V and 8 bases from J, with 17 bases between. The CDR3 consists of 14 residues.

Here the CDR3 DNA reads TGTGCCAGCAGCAAAGGACAGGGGAATCAGCAGTACTTC. Amino acids: CASSKGQGNQQYF. This sequence joins TRBV21-1 and TRBJ2-7; the table's D gene call, TRBD1, was not cross checked with the DNA. TRBV21-1 has pseudogene status. There are 13 residues in the CDR3.

This rearrangement joins TRBV11-3 to TRBJ2-7; D is uncertain. CDR1 SGHNT and CDR2 YENEEA come from the germline V gene. There are 15 residues in the CDR3. V was shortened by 0 bases and J by 0 bases, with 9 bases between the two germline ends. This CDR3 reads CASSLESGLSYEQYF. CDR3 bases: TGTGCCAGCAGCTTAGAAAGTGGGCTCTCCTACGAGCAGTACTTC.

This clonotype turned up a few times. The V and J genes are TRBV3-1 and TRBJ1-1; D is perhaps TRBD1 (5 bases). Germline CDR1 LGHDT, CDR2 YNNKEL (reference sequence). The CDR3 consists of 15 residues. V lost 4 bases and J 5 bases, leaving 17 bases between the germline ends. DNA of the CDR3: TGTGCCAGCAGCCTAGAGGGGAGGGCGGGGACTGAAGCTTTCTTT. Amino acids: CASSLEGRAGTEAFF.

This clonotype was counted many times. The V and J genes are TRBV7-9 and TRBJ2-3; D perhaps matches TRBD2 (6 bases). Deletions cut 5 bases from V and 2 bases from J, with 17 bases between. The CDR3 totals 16 residues. Germline CDR1 and CDR2: SEHNR and FQNEAQ (reference sequence). The CDR3 reads CASSATSRTITDTQYF. In DNA form, the CDR3 reads TGTGCCAGCAGCGCGACTTCACGGACTATCACAGATACGCAGTATTTT.

The J gene is TRBJ1-4, the V gene TRBV7-9; possibly TRBD1 for D (6 bases). The V gene lost 5 bases and the J gene lost 0 bases, with 10 bases spanning the gap. CDR3 length: 15 residues. Germline-derived CDR1 and CDR2 are SEHNR and FQNEAQ (reference sequence). In DNA, the CDR3 is TGTGCCAGCAGCCCCCCAGGGGCAACTAATGAAAAACTGTTTTTT. Translated, it gives CASSPPGATNEKLFF.

With regard to this clonotype: A junction boundary mismatches the germline segment, possibly from a read error. V gene TRBV4-2 combines with J gene TRBJ2-7; D unresolved. Germline V gene data show CDR1 as LGHNA and CDR2 as YNFKEQ. The CDR3 extends over 16 amino acids. The CDR3 nucleotides are TGTGCCATCAGCCCCGGGCTCGCGGCCAACTCCTACGAGCAGTACTTC. Protein sequence: CAISPGLAANSYEQYF.

A note on this clonotype: A much larger clone is a single base away; this may be a read error. This chain links TRBV11-1 with TRBJ2-5, with unresolved D. Germline V gene sequence: CDR1 SGHAT, CDR2 FQDESV (reference sequence). The CDR3 sequence is 11 residues long. The CDR3 region is CASSLTETQHF. DNA of the CDR3: TGTGCCAGCAGCTTGACGGAGACCCAGCACTTC.

This clonotype counts as medium-sized. V is TRBV5-1 and J is TRBJ2-1, with 7 bases fitting TRBD1. This CDR3 is 15 amino acids long. Trimming removed 8 bases from V and 5 bases from J; junction bases left unmatched: 13. Per germline, CDR1 SGHRS and CDR2 YFSETQ. The CDR3 loop reads CASTYSGTDDNEQFF. CDR3 sequence (DNA): TGCGCCAGTACGTATTCCGGGACAGATGACAATGAGCAGTTCTTC.

This clonotype is termed medium-sized. The chain recombines TRBV19 with TRBJ1-5; 9 nucleotides agree with TRBD1. The germline V gene encodes CDR1 LNHDA and CDR2 SQIVND (reference sequence). This CDR3 has 14 amino acids. V lost 3 bases, J lost 7 bases, and 4 bases stayed unmatched. Written as DNA, the CDR3 is TGTGCCAGTAGTATCACAGGGGGCACGCAGCCCCAGCATTTT. Protein product: CASSITGGTQPQHF.